The count of the clone carrying this T cell receptor (beta chain) is one. Its antigen is unidentified. This sample was included in a study of vaccination and CD4 T cells after COVID-19. Turning to the study itself: Post-COVID samples had a sampling time that fell a median roughly 98 days after diagnosis (range 35 to 161). Study-wide results and limits: The cohort comprised relatively few convalescent patients, and no early post-infection timepoints were analyzed.

V was clipped by 4 bases and J by 5 bases; unmatched bases: 6. Germline V gene sequence: CDR1 SGHTA, CDR2 FQGTGA. The CDR3 spans 14 residues. Noted treatment: approximately nine-day PBMC culture with coronavirus spike peptide pools or control peptides (ViraFEST assay). From the unexposed donor, CD4+ T cells were collected ahead of the COVID-19 pandemic (2011-2018). Negative selection separated CD4+ T cells from approximately nine-day cultures. With the Oncomine TCR Beta short-read assay, DNA from cultured CD4+ T cells was sequenced. TCRdb re-called the PCR reads through MiXCR, storing one row per CDR3 protein. The sample yields about 7,300 distinct CDR3 sequences, around three quarters seen once.

V is TRBV7-3 and J is TRBJ2-5; 8 positions agree with TRBD1. This receptor was taken from a human donor in good health. Sequencing was carried out using CD4+ T cells from blood, cultured in vitro. CDR3 bases: TGTGCCAGCAGCTCCACAGGGGGGTGGGAGACCCAGTACTTC. Amino acids: CASSSTGGWETQYF.